This T cell receptor (beta chain) is drawn from a study of OX40 agonist ivuxolimab in advanced cancers. Study summary: Recorded diagnoses for dose-escalation patients were hepatocellular carcinoma, melanoma, renal cell or head and neck cancer. Notes on the study in general: The investigators did not determine what antigen specificity the expanded peripheral T cells had.

The table came from immunoSEQ multiplex PCR; TCRdb's copy has only in-frame clones and leaves some out. The sample contains about 79,000 clones, around 90% of which appear only once. A remark on this clone: The antigen remains undetermined.

V was trimmed by 7 bases and J by 4 bases, leaving 4 bases between them. Looked up from germline, CDR1 is MDHEN and CDR2 is SYDVKM. The CDR3 totals 10 residues. The chain joins TRBV28 to TRBJ1-1; D is unresolved. The starting material was CD4+ or CD8+ T cells sorted from blood, obtained in a trial of the OX40 agonist ivuxolimab. The receptor's source is an adult with an advanced solid tumor such as melanoma, head and neck, liver or kidney cancer. The CDR3 DNA sequence: TGTGCCAGCATCGGCACTGAAGCTTTCTTT. Its protein product is CASIGTEAFF. The variable domain in full, with the rest retrieved from reference TRBV28 and TRBJ1-1, is DVKVTQSSRYLVKRTGEKVFLECVQDMDHENMFWYRQDPGLGLRLIYFSYDVKMKEKGDIPEGYSVSREKKERFSLILESASTNQTSMYLCASIGTEAFFGQGTRLTVV.